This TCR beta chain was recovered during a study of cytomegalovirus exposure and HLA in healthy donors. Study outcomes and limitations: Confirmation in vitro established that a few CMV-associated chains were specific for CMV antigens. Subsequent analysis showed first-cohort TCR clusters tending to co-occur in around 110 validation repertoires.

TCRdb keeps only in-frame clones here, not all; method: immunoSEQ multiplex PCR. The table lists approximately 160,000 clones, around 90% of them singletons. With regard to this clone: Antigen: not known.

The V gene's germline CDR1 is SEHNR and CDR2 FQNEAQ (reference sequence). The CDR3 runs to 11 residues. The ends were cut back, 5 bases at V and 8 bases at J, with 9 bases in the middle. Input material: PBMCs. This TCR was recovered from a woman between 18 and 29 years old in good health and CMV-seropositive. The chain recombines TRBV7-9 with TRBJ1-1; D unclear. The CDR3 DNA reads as TGTGCCAGCAGCCTCGACTTAGAAGCTTTCTTT. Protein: CASSLDLEAFF.